This TCR beta chain was obtained from a study of T cell responses to AZD1222 COVID-19 vaccine. Study background: Second-dose groups at about 4 or about 12 weeks were pooled.

Germline V gene sequence: CDR1 LNHDA, CDR2 SQIVND (reference sequence). Unmatched junction bases numbered 12, after V lost 4 bases and J lost 8 bases. This CDR3 has 16 amino acids. To note about this clone: Its antigen is still unknown.

Findings of the study overall: Among vaccine-associated CD4 TCRs, coverage spanned spike, with dominance at 160-218 and 743-854. Among the donors, most were white British and more were female, and clonal diversity was possibly underestimated. Repertoires were sampled only after the peak T cell response.

Some clones are missing from TCRdb's copy, which holds only in-frame ones; the method was immunoSEQ multiplex PCR. In the table there are approximately 130,000 clones, 80% to 95% of which are singletons. The specimen comprised peripheral blood, sampled on day 0 of AZD1222 vaccination. The source of this sequence is an adult in good health. The rearrangement joins TRBV19 to TRBJ1-4; 8 nucleotides match TRBD1. CDR3 nucleotide sequence: TGTGCCAGTAGTACCGTCCACAGGGGGGGCGGCGAAAAACTGTTTTTT. Protein sequence: CASSTVHRGGGEKLFF.